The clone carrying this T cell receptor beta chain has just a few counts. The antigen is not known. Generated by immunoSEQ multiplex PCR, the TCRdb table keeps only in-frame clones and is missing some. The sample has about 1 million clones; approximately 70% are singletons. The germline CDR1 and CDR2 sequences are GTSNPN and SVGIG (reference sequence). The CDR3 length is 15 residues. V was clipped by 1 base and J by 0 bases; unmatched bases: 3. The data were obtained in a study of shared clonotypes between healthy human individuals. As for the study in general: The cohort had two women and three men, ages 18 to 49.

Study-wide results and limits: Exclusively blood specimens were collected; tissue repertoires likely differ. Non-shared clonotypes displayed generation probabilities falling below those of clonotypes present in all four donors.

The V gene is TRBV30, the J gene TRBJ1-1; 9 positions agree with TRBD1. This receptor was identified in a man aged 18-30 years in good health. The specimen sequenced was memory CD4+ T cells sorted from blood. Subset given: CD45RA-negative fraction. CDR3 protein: CAWSGTGAMNTEAFF. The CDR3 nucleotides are TGTGCCTGGAGTGGGACAGGGGCGATGAACACTGAAGCTTTCTTT. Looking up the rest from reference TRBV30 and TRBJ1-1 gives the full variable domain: SQTIHQWPATLVQPVGSPLSLECTVEGTSNPNLYWYRQAAGRGLQLLFYSVGIGQISSEVPQNLSASRPQDRQFILSSKKLLLSDSGFYLCAWSGTGAMNTEAFFGQGTRLTVV.